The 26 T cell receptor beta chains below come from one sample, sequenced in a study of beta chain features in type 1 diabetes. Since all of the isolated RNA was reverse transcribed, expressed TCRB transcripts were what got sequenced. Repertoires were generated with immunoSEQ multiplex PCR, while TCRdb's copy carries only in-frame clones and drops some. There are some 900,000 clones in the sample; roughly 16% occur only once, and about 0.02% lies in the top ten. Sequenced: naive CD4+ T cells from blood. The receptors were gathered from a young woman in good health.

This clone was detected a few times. CDR3 nucleotides: TGTGCCAGCAGCTCCCTACCGGGACAGGGGGTCAATGAGCAGTTCTTC. Its protein is CASSSLPGQGVNEQFF. This rearrangement joins TRBV11-2 to TRBJ2-1; 11 nucleotides line up with TRBD1. This CDR3 has 16 residues. The ends lost 4 bases at V and 6 bases at J; junction bases unmatched: 8. Germline CDR1 reads SGHAT; CDR2 reads FQNNGV.

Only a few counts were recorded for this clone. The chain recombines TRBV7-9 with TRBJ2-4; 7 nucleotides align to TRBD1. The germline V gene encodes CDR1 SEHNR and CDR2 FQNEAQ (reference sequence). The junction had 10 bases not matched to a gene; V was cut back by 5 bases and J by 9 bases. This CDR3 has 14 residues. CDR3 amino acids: CASSASDRAGIQYF. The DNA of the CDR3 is TGTGCCAGCAGCGCCTCAGACAGGGCAGGCATTCAGTACTTC.

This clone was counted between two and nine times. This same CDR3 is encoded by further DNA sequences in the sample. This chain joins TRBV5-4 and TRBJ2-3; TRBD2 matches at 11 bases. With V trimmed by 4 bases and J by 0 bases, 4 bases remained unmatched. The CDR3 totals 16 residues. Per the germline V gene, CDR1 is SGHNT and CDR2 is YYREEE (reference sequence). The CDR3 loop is CASSLRLAGSTDTQYF. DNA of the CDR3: TGTGCCAGCAGCCTAAGACTAGCGGGGAGCACAGATACGCAGTATTTT.

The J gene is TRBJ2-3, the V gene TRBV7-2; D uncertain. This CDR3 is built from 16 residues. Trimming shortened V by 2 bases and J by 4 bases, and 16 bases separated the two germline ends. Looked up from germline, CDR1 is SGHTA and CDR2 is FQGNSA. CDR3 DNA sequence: TGTGCCAGCAGCTTATGGGCCTCCGGTGGGGCAGATACGCAGTATTTT. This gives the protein CASSLWASGGADTQYF.

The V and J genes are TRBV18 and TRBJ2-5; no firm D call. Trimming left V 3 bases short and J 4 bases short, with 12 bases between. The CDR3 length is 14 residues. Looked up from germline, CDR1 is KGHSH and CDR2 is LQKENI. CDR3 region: CASSPSGPGETQYF. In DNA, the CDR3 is TGTGCCAGCTCACCTTCCGGTCCTGGAGAGACCCAGTACTTC.

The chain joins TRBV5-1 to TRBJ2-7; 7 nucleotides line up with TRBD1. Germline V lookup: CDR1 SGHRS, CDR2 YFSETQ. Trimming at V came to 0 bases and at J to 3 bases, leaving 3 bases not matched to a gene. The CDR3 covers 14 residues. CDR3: CASSLVGQRYEQYF. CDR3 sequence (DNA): TGCGCCAGCAGCTTGGTGGGACAGCGCTACGAGCAGTACTTC.

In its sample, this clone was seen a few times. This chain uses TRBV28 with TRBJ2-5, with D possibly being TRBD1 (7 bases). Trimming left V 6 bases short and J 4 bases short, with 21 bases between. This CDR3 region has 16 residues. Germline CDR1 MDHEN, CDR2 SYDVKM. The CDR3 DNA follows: TGTGCCAGCAGCCCACCCCCAGGGGGGCGAAGAGAGACCCAGTACTTC. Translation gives CASSPPPGGRRETQYF.

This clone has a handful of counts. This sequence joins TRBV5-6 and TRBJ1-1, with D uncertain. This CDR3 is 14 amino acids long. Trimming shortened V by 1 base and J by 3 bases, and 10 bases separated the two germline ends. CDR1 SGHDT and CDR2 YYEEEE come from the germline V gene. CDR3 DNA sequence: TGTGCCAGCAGCTTGCCGGGTTTTGACACTGAAGCTTTCTTT. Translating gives CASSLPGFDTEAFF.

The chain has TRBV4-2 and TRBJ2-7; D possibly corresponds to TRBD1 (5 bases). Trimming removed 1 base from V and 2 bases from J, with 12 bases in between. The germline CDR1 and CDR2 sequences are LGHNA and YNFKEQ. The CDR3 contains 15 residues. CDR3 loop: CASSQGGGYTYEQYF. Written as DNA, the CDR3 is TGTGCCAGCAGCCAAGGGGGCGGCTACACCTACGAGCAGTACTTC.

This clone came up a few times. The CDR3 here is CASSERRVGEQFF. The CDR3 DNA reads TGTGCCAGCAGTGAACGGCGGGTCGGGGAGCAGTTCTTC. The V and J genes are TRBV6-1 and TRBJ2-1, with a weak D call TRBD2 (5 bases). Trimming removed 2 bases from V and 10 bases from J, with 12 bases in between. Looked up from germline, CDR1 is MNHNS and CDR2 is SASEGT. The CDR3 totals 13 residues.

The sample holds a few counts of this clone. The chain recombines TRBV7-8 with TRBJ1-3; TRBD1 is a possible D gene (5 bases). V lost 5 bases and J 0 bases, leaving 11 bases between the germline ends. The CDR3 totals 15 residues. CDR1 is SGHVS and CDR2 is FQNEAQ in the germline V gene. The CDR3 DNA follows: TGTGCCAGCAGCGGGGGACGCCTCTCTGGAAACACCATATATTTT. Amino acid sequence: CASSGGRLSGNTIYF.

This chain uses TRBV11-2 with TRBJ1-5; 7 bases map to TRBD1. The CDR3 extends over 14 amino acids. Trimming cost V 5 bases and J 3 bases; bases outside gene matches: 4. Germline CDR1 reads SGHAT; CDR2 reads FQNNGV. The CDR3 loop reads CASSQGGHNQPQHF. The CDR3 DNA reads TGTGCCAGCAGCCAGGGGGGGCACAATCAGCCCCAGCATTTT.

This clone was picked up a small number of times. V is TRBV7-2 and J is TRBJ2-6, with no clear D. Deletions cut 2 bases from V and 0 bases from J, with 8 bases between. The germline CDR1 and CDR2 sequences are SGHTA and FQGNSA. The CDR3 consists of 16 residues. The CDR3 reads CASSLFLGSGANVLTF. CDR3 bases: TGTGCCAGCAGCTTATTCTTGGGCTCTGGGGCCAACGTCCTGACTTTC.

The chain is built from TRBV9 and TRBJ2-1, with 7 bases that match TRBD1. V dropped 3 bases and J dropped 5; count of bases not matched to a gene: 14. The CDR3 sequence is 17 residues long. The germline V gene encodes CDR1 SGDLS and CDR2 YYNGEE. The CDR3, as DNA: TGTGCCAGCAGCGCCCGAAGACAGGGCTGGCCAAACAATGAGCAGTTCTTC. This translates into CASSARRQGWPNNEQFF. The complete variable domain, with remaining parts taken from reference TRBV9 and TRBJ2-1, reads DSGVTQTPKHLITATGQRVTLRCSPRSGDLSVYWYQQSLDQGLQFLIQYYNGEERAKGNILERFSAQQFPDLHSELNLSSLELGDSALYFCASSARRQGWPNNEQFFGPGTRLTVL.

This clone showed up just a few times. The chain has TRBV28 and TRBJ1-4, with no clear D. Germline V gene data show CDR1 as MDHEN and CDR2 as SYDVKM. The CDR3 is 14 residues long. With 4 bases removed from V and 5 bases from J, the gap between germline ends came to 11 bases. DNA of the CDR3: TGTGCCAGCAGTTCTGTGACATGGAATGAAAAACTGTTTTTT. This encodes CASSSVTWNEKLFF.

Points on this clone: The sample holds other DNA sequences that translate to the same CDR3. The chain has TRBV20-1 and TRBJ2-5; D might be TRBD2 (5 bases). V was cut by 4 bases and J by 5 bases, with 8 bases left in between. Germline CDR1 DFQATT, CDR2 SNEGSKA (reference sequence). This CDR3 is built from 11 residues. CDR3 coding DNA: TGCAGTGCTAAACTAGTTGAGACCCAGTACTTC. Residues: CSAKLVETQYF.

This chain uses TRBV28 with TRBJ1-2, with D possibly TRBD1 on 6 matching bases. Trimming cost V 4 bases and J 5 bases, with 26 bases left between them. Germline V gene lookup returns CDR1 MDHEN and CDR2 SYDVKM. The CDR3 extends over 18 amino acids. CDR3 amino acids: CASSSWKTGYGGRYGYTF. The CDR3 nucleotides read TGTGCCAGCAGTTCATGGAAAACAGGGTATGGGGGAAGATATGGCTACACCTTC.

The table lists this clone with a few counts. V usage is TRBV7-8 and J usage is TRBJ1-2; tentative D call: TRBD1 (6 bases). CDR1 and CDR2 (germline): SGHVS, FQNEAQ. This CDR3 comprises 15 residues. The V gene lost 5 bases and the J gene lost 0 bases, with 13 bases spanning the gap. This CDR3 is CASSGTGLANYGYTF. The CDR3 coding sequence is TGTGCCAGCAGCGGCACAGGGTTAGCTAACTATGGCTACACCTTC. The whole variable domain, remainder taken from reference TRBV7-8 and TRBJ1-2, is GAGVSQSPRYKVAKRGQDVALRCDPISGHVSLFWYQQALGQGPEFLTYFQNEAQLDKSGLPSDRFFAERPEGSVSTLKIQRTQQEDSAVYLCASSGTGLANYGYTFGSGTRLTVV.

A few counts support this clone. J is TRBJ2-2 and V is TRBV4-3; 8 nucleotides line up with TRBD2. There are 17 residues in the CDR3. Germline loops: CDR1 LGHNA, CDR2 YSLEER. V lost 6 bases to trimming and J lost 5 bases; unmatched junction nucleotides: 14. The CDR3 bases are TGCGCCAGCAGTTACCAAGCAGCGGGAGTAAGAACCGGGGAGCTGTTTTTT. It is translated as CASSYQAAGVRTGELFF.

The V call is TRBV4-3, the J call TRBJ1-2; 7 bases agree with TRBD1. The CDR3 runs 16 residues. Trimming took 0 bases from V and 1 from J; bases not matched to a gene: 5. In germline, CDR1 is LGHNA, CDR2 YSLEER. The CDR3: CASSQEVGQNNYGYTF. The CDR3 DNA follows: TGCGCCAGCAGCCAAGAAGTGGGACAGAATAACTATGGCTACACCTTC.

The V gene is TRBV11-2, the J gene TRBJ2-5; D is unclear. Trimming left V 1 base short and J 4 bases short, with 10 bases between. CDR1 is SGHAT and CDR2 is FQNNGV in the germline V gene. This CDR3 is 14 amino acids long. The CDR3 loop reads CASSLVTRGETQYF. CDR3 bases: TGTGCCAGCAGCTTAGTGACTCGTGGAGAGACCCAGTACTTC.

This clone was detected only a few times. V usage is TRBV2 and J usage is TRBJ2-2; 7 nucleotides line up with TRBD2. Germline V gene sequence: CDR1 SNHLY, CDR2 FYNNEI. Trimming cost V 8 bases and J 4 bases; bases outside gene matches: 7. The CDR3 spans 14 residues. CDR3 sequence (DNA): TGTGCCAGCGGACTAGAGTCGACCACCGGGGAGCTGTTTTTT. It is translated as CASGLESTTGELFF.

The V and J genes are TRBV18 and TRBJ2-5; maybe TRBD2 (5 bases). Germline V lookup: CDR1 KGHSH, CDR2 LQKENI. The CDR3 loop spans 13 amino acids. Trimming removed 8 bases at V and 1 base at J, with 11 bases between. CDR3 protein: CASTAEIQETQYF. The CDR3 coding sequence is TGTGCCAGCACAGCGGAGATCCAAGAGACCCAGTACTTC.

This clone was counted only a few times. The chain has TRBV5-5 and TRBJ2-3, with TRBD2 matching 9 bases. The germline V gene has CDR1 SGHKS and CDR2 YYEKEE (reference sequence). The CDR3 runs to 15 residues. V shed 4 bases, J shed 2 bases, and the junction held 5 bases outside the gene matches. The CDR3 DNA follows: TGTGCCAGCAGCAGGACTAGCGACCTCACAGATACGCAGTATTTT. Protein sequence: CASSRTSDLTDTQYF. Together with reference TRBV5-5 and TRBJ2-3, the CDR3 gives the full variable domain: DAGVTQSPTHLIKTRGQQVTLRCSPISGHKSVSWYQQVLGQGPQFIFQYYEKEERGRGNFPDRFSARQFPNYSSELNVNALLLGDSALYLCASSRTSDLTDTQYFGPGTRLTVL.

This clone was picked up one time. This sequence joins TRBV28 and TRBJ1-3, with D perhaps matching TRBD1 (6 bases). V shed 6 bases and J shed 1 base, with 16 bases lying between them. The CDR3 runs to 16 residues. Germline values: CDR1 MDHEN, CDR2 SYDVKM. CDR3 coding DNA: TGTGCCAGCAGGGGGGGCGGCCCCTGGTCTGGAAACACCATATATTTT. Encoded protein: CASRGGGPWSGNTIYF.

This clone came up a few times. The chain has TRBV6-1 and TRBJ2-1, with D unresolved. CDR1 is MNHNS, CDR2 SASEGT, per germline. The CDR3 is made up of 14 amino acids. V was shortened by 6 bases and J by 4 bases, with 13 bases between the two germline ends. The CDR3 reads CASSHSGPYNEQFF. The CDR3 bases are TGTGCCAGCAGCCACTCTGGACCTTACAATGAGCAGTTCTTC.